These 9 T cell receptor beta chains were sequenced from one sample in a study of blood T cell repertoires in COVID-19 (dated by TCRdb to the early 2020s). Preparation of the library involved the immunoSEQ multiplex PCR assay. TCRdb obtained this table from immuneACCESS and retained in-frame rearrangements with V and J assigned. These tables miss some clones; where compared with another copy, unresolved V genes account for less than half of the shortfall, and the remainder is unexplained. Across this sample there are around 200,000 clones, with about 83% seen only once. The ten largest make up 18% of the sample. Sequences were obtained from peripheral blood. The receptors derive from a person aged 65-85 years with COVID-19, enrolled during active disease.

This clone was observed a handful of times. The rearrangement joins TRBV7-6 to TRBJ1-3; 7 positions agree with TRBD1. Germline V gives CDR1 SGHVS, CDR2 FNYEAQ. This CDR3 is 15 amino acids long. J lost 0 bases, V lost 5 bases, and 4 bases had no gene match. CDR3: CASSRDRNSGNTIYF. The CDR3 DNA follows: TGTGCCAGCAGCCGGGACAGAAACTCTGGAAACACCATATATTTT.

This clone was recorded a few times. The chain uses TRBV28 and TRBJ2-7, with a possible D match to TRBD1 (5 bases). CDR1 and CDR2 (germline): MDHEN, SYDVKM. The CDR3 consists of 14 residues. Trimming shortened V by 3 bases and J by 2 bases, and 11 bases separated the two germline ends. This chain's CDR3 is CASSFATATYEQYF. CDR3 bases: TGTGCCAGCAGTTTCGCGACAGCGACCTACGAGCAGTACTTC.

This clone was picked up many times. V is TRBV7-9 and J is TRBJ1-4; tentative D call: TRBD1 (5 bases). Per germline, CDR1 SEHNR and CDR2 FQNEAQ (reference sequence). V lost 2 bases, J lost 8 bases, and 15 bases lay in between. The CDR3 covers 15 residues. The CDR3 protein is CASSLLDGADEKLFF. The CDR3 DNA reads TGTGCCAGCAGCTTACTTGATGGGGCAGACGAAAAACTGTTTTTT.

The chain employs TRBV24-1 and TRBJ2-2; 7 nucleotides align to TRBD1. The V and J ends lost 11 bases and 4 bases, in that order; junction bases with no gene match: 12. The CDR3 has 15 residues. CDR1 KGHDR and CDR2 SFDVKD come from the germline V gene. The CDR3: CAITTGAPGTGELFF. In nucleotides, the CDR3 is TGTGCCATCACAACAGGGGCACCGGGCACCGGGGAGCTGTTTTTT.

The chain uses TRBV11-2 and TRBJ1-1; the D gene is possibly TRBD1 (6 bases). The CDR3 is made up of 13 amino acids. V shed 5 bases and J shed 1 base, with 8 bases lying between them. Germline CDR1 SGHAT, CDR2 FQNNGV. The CDR3 reads CASSQGQNTEAFF. CDR3 nucleotides: TGTGCCAGCAGCCAGGGACAGAACACTGAAGCTTTCTTT.

V usage is TRBV7-2 and J usage is TRBJ2-6; no firm D call. The germline V gene has CDR1 SGHTA and CDR2 FQGNSA. CDR3 length equals 15 residues. V was trimmed by 6 bases and J by 0 bases, leaving 9 bases between them. CDR3 nucleotides: TGTGCCAGCAGTGTTAGCAGCTCTGGGGCCAACGTCCTGACTTTC. Its protein product is CASSVSSSGANVLTF.

This clone has only one observation. V usage is TRBV28 and J usage is TRBJ2-2, with 7 bases aligning to TRBD2. The CDR3 has 15 amino acids. V lost 5 bases to trimming and J lost 0 bases; unmatched junction nucleotides: 3. Germline V gives CDR1 MDHEN, CDR2 SYDVKM. CDR3 amino acids: CASSRAGANTGELFF. In DNA, the CDR3 is TGTGCCAGCAGTCGGGCGGGGGCGAACACCGGGGAGCTGTTTTTT. Supplemented by reference TRBV28 and TRBJ2-2, the full variable domain reads DVKVTQSSRYLVKRTGEKVFLECVQDMDHENMFWYRQDPGLGLRLIYFSYDVKMKEKGDIPEGYSVSREKKERFSLILESASTNQTSMYLCASSRAGANTGELFFGEGSRLTVL.

This rearrangement joins TRBV18 to TRBJ2-7; 7 bases align to TRBD1. Germline-derived CDR1 and CDR2 are KGHSH and LQKENI. This CDR3 is built from 14 residues. The J segment lost 3 bases and the V segment lost 0 bases, leaving 2 bases of the junction unmatched. The CDR3 region is CASSPPNRGYEQYF. For the CDR3, the DNA is TGTGCCAGCTCACCACCGAACAGGGGCTACGAGCAGTACTTC.

The chain combines TRBV30 with TRBJ1-1; tentatively, D is TRBD1 (5 bases). Trimming pared 3 bases from V and 4 bases from J, leaving 9 bases between. Germline lookup yields CDR1 GTSNPN and CDR2 SVGIG (reference sequence). The CDR3 contains 12 residues. The CDR3 DNA follows: TGTGCCTGGAGGGGGCGCATCACTGAAGCTTTCTTT. Residues: CAWRGRITEAFF.